This T cell receptor beta chain was recovered during a study of cytomegalovirus exposure and HLA in healthy donors. Whole-study context: An earlier analysis found 120 million or so unique TCR beta sequences from approximately 170 million T cells.

PCR involved 60 Vbeta and 13 Jbeta primers. The repertoire was sequenced with immunoSEQ multiplex PCR; TCRdb's copy has only in-frame clones and lacks some. The sample includes under 200,000 clones, approximately 80% seen only once; the top ten take roughly 10%. With respect to this clone: Its matching antigen is unknown.

Germline V gene data show CDR1 as SQVTM and CDR2 as ANQGSEA. The CDR3 extends over 14 amino acids. The V end was cut by 4 bases, the J end by 2 bases, with 12 bases between. The study, taken as a whole, reports: Presence/absence analyses rested on an assumption that sequencing depth was roughly uniform across donors. An Asian-associated ancestry cluster reportedly showed fewer N-insertions than the roughly 670-donor mean in a later analysis.

The specimen was PBMCs. The rearrangement links TRBV29-1 to TRBJ2-1; tentatively, D is TRBD1 (6 bases). The source is a man aged 50 or older in good health and CMV-seropositive. The CDR3: CSVGRQEPYNEQFF. The CDR3, as DNA: TGCAGCGTTGGGAGACAGGAGCCCTACAATGAGCAGTTCTTC.